This T cell receptor beta chain was profiled in a study of cytomegalovirus exposure and HLA in healthy donors (dated by TCRdb to about 2017). As for the study more broadly: An earlier analysis of approximately 640 of the donors reported 250 to 300 Gb of sequence data and 117 million unique TCR beta sequences from some 180 million T cells. About 280 gigabases of sequencing data and 70 million to 95 million unique TCR sequences made up an early release that covered approximately 700 HLA-typed donors. Among the roughly 400 genotyped donors, more than 70% belonged to the genetic ancestry cluster associated with self-reported Caucasian donors. The study aimed to test whether cataloging public T cell receptors could reveal signatures of past pathogen exposure. Using immunosequencing, the study profiled T cell repertoires from roughly 650 subjects and related those repertoires to cytomegalovirus serostatus. In addition to the first cohort of 666 subjects, a separate validation cohort of approximately 130 different subjects was used. To predict cytomegalovirus infection status, the study combined high-throughput TCR immunosequencing, statistical association of individual TCRs with disease status, and machine learning. To study patterns of TCR occurrence, a later analysis re-analyzed previously published TCR beta repertoires from under 750 donors and added high-resolution HLA genotyping. Rather than drawing on any new phenotypic data, the later analysis identified candidate immune exposures from TCR beta sequences and the way those sequences occurred across donors. To decide whether each TCR beta V gene segment behaved as functional or pseudogenic, an earlier analysis of approximately 620 of the donors relied on high-throughput TCR beta sequencing. Donor age, sex, ethnicity and CMV serostatus were compiled alongside the repertoire data. A later genetic analysis took genome-wide SNP genotypes for about 55% of the roughly 670 donors and used that subset as a discovery cohort. All discovery cohort repertoires had been generated using a single sequencing platform. HLA typing covered class I and class II loci at four-digit resolution. The number of typed donors differed by locus: about 620-640 for A, B, C, DRB1 and DQB1; approximately 540 for DQA1; around 610 for DPA1; and 450 to 480 for DPB1. About five DR-DQ haplotypes were handled as single units for association and clustering because linkage in the cohort was strong. On average, around 230,000 unique TCR beta nucleotide sequences were sequenced per donor among a few hundred genotyped donors of the cohort, with 15% to 20% of those sequences being non-productive. The full study reports these points: This cohort had only TCR beta chains sequenced, and the lack of alpha or paired-chain data limited which features could be detected. Specific HLA alleles were associated with 15,000 to 20,000 TCR beta sequences at a false discovery rate of 0.05 in a later analysis. Because HLA typing was missing for some donors at each locus, association tests included only the typed subset. In a later analysis, HLA-associated TCR beta chains were found to be more clonally expanded and to have lower generation probabilities than equally common non-associated chains. Several of the top co-occurrence clusters appeared to be linked to parvovirus B19, influenza, CMV and Epstein-Barr virus, according to a later analysis. A later genetic analysis associated a missense DCLRE1C variant with V-gene and J-gene trimming of TCR beta chains, and an independent cohort replicated the association. Cytomegalovirus status was reported to be diagnosed by the classifier with high specificity and sensitivity in both the original and validation cohorts. Because the 87-base-pair reads could not distinguish some IMGT-functional V segments, including TRBV6-2 and TRBV6-3, those segments were excluded. An earlier analysis of some 590 of the donors showed that most TCR beta V segments appeared in productive rearrangements either about 87% or about 30% of the time, which broadly matched IMGT annotations. According to a later analysis, most CMV-associated TCR beta chains appeared to be HLA-restricted, and the HLA associations seemed to be driven largely by CMV exposure. The authors suggested that the approach could potentially be extended to other disease states and immunological phenotypes. In a later analysis, TCR association rates were found to vary across HLA loci, with the most associated TCRs seen for DRB1 alleles and the fewest for HLA-C alleles. The presence/absence analyses assumed that sequencing depth was roughly uniform across donors, and that assumption may not be true. According to a later genetic analysis, donors in an Asian-associated ancestry cluster had fewer N-insertions in productive TCRs than the approximately 610-donor mean. The study listed 170 or so TCR beta chains as associated with cytomegalovirus. When HLA alleles, especially DR and DQ, strongly co-occurred, attributing TCR associations to individual alleles was difficult. A further reported finding was that TCR beta sequences accurately predicted the HLA-A and HLA-B alleles for most subjects in the first cohort. A cluster of highly shared sequence variants was judged likely to represent a technical artifact of the sequencing pipeline. In vitro tests confirmed that a few of the cytomegalovirus-associated TCR beta chains recognize cytomegalovirus antigens. Most TCR sequences were seen in very few donors, while some public TCRs were found in many individuals. The earlier analysis of some 540 of the donors excluded 15 to 20 rarely observed V segments, including chromosome 9 orphons, because counts were too low. Linkage disequilibrium might explain the correlated functional status among segregating V segments, but an unknown experimental factor could not be ruled out. The only immune exposure information available for the cohort was CMV serostatus.

From the cysteine through the phenylalanine, the CDR3 covers 16 amino acids. The sequence is cut down to CDR3 DNA, 48 bases in frame from base 1. Compared with germline, V lacks 4 bases and J lacks 4 bases; bases without a gene match: 8. CDR1 and CDR2, per the germline V gene (reference sequence), are SGHNT and YYREEE. To note about this clone: It lacks a known antigen. Within one base of it there is no much larger clone, and no base qualities were kept.

The protocol used for the library was the immunoSEQ multiplex PCR assay. A mixture of 60 forward primers for TCR Vbeta segments and 13 reverse primers for TCR Jbeta segments was used in the multiplex PCR. The CDR3 region of rearranged TCR beta genes was amplified from genomic DNA by a multiplex PCR assay. The Illumina HiSeq System was used to sequence the amplified TCR beta libraries as 87-base-pair reads. For the original study's pipeline: A later analysis tallied approximately 87 million unique TCR beta chains across the 666 repertoires, and approximately 11 million of those chains were shared by two or more donors. To remove PCR and sequencing errors, raw reads were error-corrected and collapsed into unique sequences using a nearest-neighbor algorithm that merged closely related sequences. Alignment of CDR3 sequences to IMGT reference sequences was used to assign V, D and J gene segments. Each retained sequence needed at least a six-nucleotide match to both a V gene segment and a J gene segment. Rearrangements were classified as productive when the CDR3 lacked stop codons and remained in frame with V and J, and all other rearrangements were classified as non-productive. Following IMGT convention, CDR3 was defined as the stretch from the second conserved V-encoded cysteine to the conserved J-encoded phenylalanine. Sequences without an unambiguous match to a single V gene segment were excluded from the earlier analysis of approximately 560 of the donors. An earlier analysis of around 600 of the donors classified V segments as functional when productive rearrangements were above 56.7% and as segregating when the standard deviation between donors was above 5%. A statistical classification framework was built for diagnosing cytomegalovirus status from the catalog of TCR beta chain sequences. In a later analysis, TCR nucleotide sequences were compared against IMGT/GENE-DB human TR gene sequences so that V and J genes could be assigned. The TCRdist pipeline was used in a later analysis to assign CDR3 sequences and most-parsimonious VDJ recombination scenarios. A later analysis defined each TCR beta chain by its CDR3 amino acid sequence plus V-gene family, and excluded reads lacking a unique V-gene family. In a later analysis, a few hundred highly shared, low-generation-probability nucleotide sequences were removed to address suspected cross-contamination and a sequencing artifact. A later analysis calculated a clonal expansion index for each public chain from normalized within-repertoire ranks of inferred template counts. In a later analysis, generation probabilities were computed using a VDJ recombination model fitted to out-of-frame rearrangements, and the results were checked against IGoR. Hypergeometric tests were used in a later analysis to score TCR-TCR, TCR-HLA and TCR-CMV co-occurrence, with a repertoire-size bias correction applied to the TCR pairs. False discovery rates were estimated in a later analysis by permuting HLA or CMV assignments 20 times. In a later analysis, co-occurring TCRs were grouped using DBSCAN, with TCRdist sequence similarity added in when clustering inside HLA-allele-positive subsets. For co-occurrence clustering, repertoires with fewer than 30,000 or more than 120,000 public chains were excluded, along with about five repertoires with anomalous nucleotide sharing. TCRdb stores this immuneACCESS table with in-frame sequences only. Part of the clones is absent; in the studies checked, under half of the shortfall reflects unresolved V genes, and no reason is known for the rest. V and J calls and clone size are given by that table; D and trimming were obtained from the DNA. This sample is represented by about 100,000 clones; under 80% of them were singletons. The ten biggest clones cover roughly 7.3% of the sample.

The cohort comprised more than 550 healthy bone marrow donors. All cohort members were sampled while nominally healthy, although unrecorded immune exposures were likely present. The donor tested CMV seropositive, placing the donor among the roughly 300 seropositive members of the cohort. Every donor gave a peripheral blood sample, and the peripheral blood mononuclear cells from that sample were used for TCR beta sequencing. Genomic DNA extraction from the blood cell samples was performed with the Qiagen DNeasy Blood Extraction Kit. Source material: PBMCs. The chain is made from TRBV5-4 and TRBJ2-3, with 11 bases in between that match TRBD2. This TCR derives from a middle-aged man in good health and CMV-seropositive. CDR3 region: CASSPTGTSGPDTQYF. The nucleotide sequence is given as TGTGCCAGCAGCCCCACCGGGACTAGCGGCCCAGATACGCAGTATTTT.